A selection of T cell receptor beta chains follows, all from one sample in a study of T cell therapy after organ transplantation. Sequenced by immunoSEQ multiplex PCR; TCRdb stores in-frame clones only, minus some. Its table records 85 clones. These receptors are not linked to any known antigen. Sequences were obtained from cultured CD8+ T cells. Source of these receptors: a human patient who had received a solid organ transplant and had CMV disease. The graft donor may have given rise to some T cells. CDR3s include the opening cysteine and the closing phenylalanine or tryptophan. The D gene is left open where the match is weak. The size of a clone is reported for some rows only, either as once, few or many, or as a class for expanded clones.

clone_size,j_call,v_call,d_call,cdr3_nt,cdr3_aa
.,TRBJ2-3,TRBV11-1,.,TGTGCCAGCAGCTTAGTGGTGAGCACAGATACGCAGTATTTT,CASSLVVSTDTQYF
few,TRBJ1-3,TRBV7-6,.,TGTGCCAGCAGCTTTAGAAACACCATATATTTT,CASSFRNTIYF
.,TRBJ2-6,TRBV12-5,.,TGTGCTAGTGGTACACGTTATGCAGGACAAAGTCGGGCCAACGTCCTGACTTTC,CASGTRYAGQSRANVLTF
once,TRBJ1-2,TRBV10-2,.,TGCGCCAGCAGTGAGCGGGTCTTTATTTTCAGTTCTAGTAGGGTATTTGGCTACACCTTC,CASSERVFIFSSSRVFGYTF
.,TRBJ1-1,TRBV21-1,.,TGTGCCAGCAGGAACTACACAATTCGCACTGAAGCTTTCTTT,CASRNYTIRTEAFF
.,TRBJ1-3,TRBV7-5,.,TGTGCCAGCAGCTTTAGAAACACCATATATTTT,CASSFRNTIYF
few,TRBJ1-3,TRBV7-4,.,TGTGCCAGCAGCTTTAGAAACACCATATATTTT,CASSFRNTIYF
.,TRBJ1-3,TRBV5-6,.,TGTGCCAGCAGCTTTAGAAACACCATATATTTT,CASSFRNTIYF
.,TRBJ2-3,TRBV7-1,.,TGTGCCAGCAGCTTAGTGGTGAGCACAGATACGCAGTATTTT,CASSLVVSTDTQYF
.,TRBJ2-3,TRBV7-9,.,TGTGCCAGCAGCTTAGTGGTGAGCACAGATACGCAGTATTTT,CASSLVVSTDTQYF
few,TRBJ1-3,TRBV4-2,.,TGTGCCAGCAGCTTTAGAAACACCATATATTTT,CASSFRNTIYF
.,TRBJ1-2,TRBV5-6,TRBD1,TGTGCCAGCAGCTTGGGGACAGGGGATACTGGCTACACCTTC,CASSLGTGDTGYTF
.,TRBJ2-1,TRBV5-4,.,TGTGCCAGCAGCCCTAGGACAGTCTCCTACAATGAGCAGTTCTTC,CASSPRTVSYNEQFF
hyperexpanded,TRBJ1-3,TRBV7-9,.,TGTGCCAGCAGCTTTAGAAACACCATATATTTT,CASSFRNTIYF
.,TRBJ2-6,TRBV7-1,.,TGTGCCAGCAGCGCCCGGCCAGGACAAAGTCGGGCCAACGTCCTGACTTTC,CASSARPGQSRANVLTF
.,TRBJ2-6,TRBV5-1,.,TGCGCCAGCGTTGTGACATCGGTTCACAAGTCGGGCCAACGTCCTGACTTC,CASVVTSVHKSGQRPDF
few,TRBJ1-3,TRBV7-3,.,TGTGCCAGCAGCTTTAGAAACACCATATATTTT,CASSFRNTIYF
few,TRBJ1-3,TRBV11-2,.,TGTGCCAGCAGCTTTAGAAACACCATATATTTT,CASSFRNTIYF
.,TRBJ2-7,TRBV30,.,TGTGCCTGGGGCCCCAGACTAGATGGCTACGAGCAGTACTTC,CAWGPRLDGYEQYF
few,TRBJ2-7,TRBV5-8,TRBD2,TGTGCCAGCAGTTTTAGCGGGAACTACGAGCAGTACTTC,CASSFSGNYEQYF
.,TRBJ2-7,TRBV7-9,TRBD1,TGTGCCAGCAGCCCTGGGGACAGCCGCTACGAGCAGTACTTC,CASSPGDSRYEQYF
.,TRBJ1-3,TRBV5-8,.,TGTGCCAGCAGCTTTAGAAACACCATATATTTT,CASSFRNTIYF
.,TRBJ2-1,TRBV27,TRBD2,TGTGCCAGCTCCGGGACTAGCGGAGGGTTTCCCAATGAGCAGTTCTTC,CASSGTSGGFPNEQFF
.,TRBJ1-3,TRBV7-2,.,TGTGCCAGCAGCTTTAGAAACACCATATATTTT,CASSFRNTIYF
.,TRBJ2-3,TRBV4-1,.,TGCGCCAGCAGCCACATGGAAGATACGCAGTATTTT,CASSHMEDTQYF
.,TRBJ2-7,TRBV2,.,TGTGCCAGCAGTGACTACCCGAGCTCCTACGAGCAGTACTTC,CASSDYPSSYEQYF
.,TRBJ2-7,TRBV7-2,.,TGTGCCAGCAGACAATTGACAGGTTCCTACGAGCAGTACTTC,CASRQLTGSYEQYF
.,TRBJ2-1,TRBV4-3,.,TGCGCCAGCAGCCAACCAGGGGGGAGTGAGCAGTTCTTC,CASSQPGGSEQFF
.,TRBJ1-3,TRBV7-9,.,TGTGCCAGCAGCTTATTGGGGGGCATATATTTT,CASSLLGGIYF
large,TRBJ2-7,TRBV13,TRBD1,TGTGCCAGCAGCTTTCCGGGACAGGGCTCTCACGAGCAGTACTTC,CASSFPGQGSHEQYF
.,TRBJ1-3,TRBV7-8,.,TGTGCCAGCAGCTTTAGAAACACCATATATTTT,CASSFRNTIYF
once,TRBJ1-3,TRBV5-4,.,TGTGCCAGCAGCTTTAGAAACACCATATATTTT,CASSFRNTIYF